This T cell receptor beta chain was obtained from a study of shared clonotypes between healthy human individuals (TCRdb year 2020). About the full investigation: The cohort comprised two women and three men aged 18 to 49 years. For each donor, three plates each were used for CD4 naive and CD4 memory, two plates were used for CD8 naive, and one plate was used for CD8 memory. The study deeply sequenced blood TCR repertoires of about five healthy adults to estimate repertoire size and the extent of clonotype sharing between individuals. Different laboratories and diverse techniques were used to prepare libraries and sequence TCR repertoires, to increase sequencing depth and limit assay-specific biases. Each donor's leukapheresis produced roughly between roughly 0.85 and 10 billion PBMCs. The research as a whole found: Naive subsets generally had larger estimated clonotype richness than memory subsets. The genetic and exposure-history diversity represented was limited by the small number of donors. Pairwise subsampling indicated that sequencing depth was expected to affect the degree of clonotype sharing among donors. Only blood was sampled, and tissue TCR repertoires likely differ from those in blood. Even with the large sequencing depth, rarefaction of the sorted-subset datasets indicated that sequencing was incomplete. Clonotypes shared by all four sorted-subset donors showed higher generation probabilities than non-shared clonotypes. When several donors were compared, the shared fraction of clonotypes was around 4.6% for naive CD4, about 4% for naive CD8, about 2.5% for memory CD4, and about 0.36% for memory CD8.

Using the deep immunoSEQ assay, TCR CDR3 regions were amplified from genomic DNA by multiplex PCR. Extracted genomic DNA from each cell subset was spread evenly across all wells of several immunoSEQ 96-well plates, with each plate serving as a replicate. For sorted subsets, roughly 200 ng of genomic DNA, equivalent to roughly 30,000 T cell genomes, went into each replicate PCR. Purified libraries were measured with a Qubit 3.0 fluorometer, size-checked on a Bioanalyzer 2100, and measured again with the KAPA Library Quantification kit. Every immunoSEQ 96-well plate was sequenced on a separate single-read 150-cycle Illumina NextSeq 550 flow cell. The original methods were these. Because the immunoSEQ output included only junctional sequences and no quality scores, the filtering could not be the same as the filtering used for full-length reads. To assign V/J genes and CDR3, sequences were annotated using PyIR, a Python wrapper for IgBLAST v1.9, with IMGT germline references. Reads with weak V/J assignments (E-value above 1e-6), missing CDR3, stop codons, out-of-frame junctions, or ambiguous translated residues were removed. A V3J clonotype was defined by an identical inferred V gene, J gene, and CDR3 amino acid sequence. The percentage overlap between two repertoires was calculated by dividing the number of shared unique clonotypes by the size of the smaller repertoire. Repertoire richness was assessed with RTK rarefaction, the Chao1 estimator, and Recon v2.1 estimates of unobserved clonotypes. For all TCRbeta clonotypes obtained by the gDNA method from a handful of donors, generation probabilities were computed with OLGA. Imported from immuneACCESS, the table was reduced by TCRdb to in-frame sequences with V and J called. These copies leave out some clones; in studies compared against another copy, an unresolved V gene accounts for under half, and the cause of the remainder is not known. V, J and clone size are taken as reported in that table, and D and trimming were inferred from the DNA itself. The table for this sample lists over a million clones; over 95% of them were counted only once. The top ten clonotypes cover 1.2% of the sample.

Donors were healthy HIV-negative adults with no recently reported acute infections or vaccinations. Every donor was a Caucasian adult living in Nashville, Tennessee, USA. CD4+ T cells were enriched by magnetic negative selection, after which naive cells were positively selected on CD45RA and the negative fraction was taken as the memory subset. Blood was collected by leukapheresis, and PBMCs were isolated by Ficoll-Histopaque density gradient centrifugation and then cryopreserved in liquid nitrogen vapor phase. Purity and quantity of every magnetically sorted T cell population were checked by analytical flow cytometry. From each sorted fraction, genomic DNA was isolated and quantified by UV absorbance on a Nanodrop 2000c. Concerning this clone: Its recognized antigen is unknown. Base qualities were left out, and no much larger clone turns up one base away.

V ends up 3 bases short and J 0 bases short, with an unmatched junction base count of 11. The CDR3 numbers 17 residues from cysteine through phenylalanine. Only CDR3 DNA remains: 51 bases, in frame from the first base. Reading the germline V gene gives CDR1 SGHDN and CDR2 FVKESK. This TCR came from a man younger than 40 in good health. Specimen: naive CD4+ T cells sorted from blood. Explained via the paper, the cell subset or site label denotes: CD45RA+ positively selected. The rearranged segments are TRBV14 and TRBJ2-7; 7 bases in the junction line up with TRBD1. The nucleotide sequence reads as follows: TGTGCCAGCAGCCATAGGTTCTTGGGGACAGACTCCTACGAGCAGTACTTC. Its amino acids are CASSHRFLGTDSYEQYF.